This is a list of T cell receptor beta chains from one sample in a study of early T cells in non-severe SARS-CoV-2 infection. Via MiXCR, TCRdb re-called the 5' RACE reads, giving one row per CDR3 protein. The repertoire includes 20,000 to 25,000 distinct CDR3 sequences, approximately 4.5% of them detected once, and approximately 19% sits in the top ten. Sequences were obtained from whole blood. The receptor set was obtained from an adult who was a healthcare worker with PCR-confirmed SARS-CoV-2 infection or an uninfected control (not recorded which). CDR3s include the opening cysteine and the closing phenylalanine or tryptophan. Each record gives: clone size, V gene, J gene, D gene, CDR3 DNA, CDR3 protein. A D gene is named only where the DNA matches it firmly. Rows may omit the clone size; those that give it use once, few, many or a size class.

>many|TRBV28|TRBJ2-6|-
TGTGCCAGCAGTTCGCAGGGAGATCGGGCCAACGTCCTGACTTTC
CASSSQGDRANVLTF
>-|TRBV6-2/TRBV6-3|TRBJ1-1|-
TGTGCCAGCAGTTACGGGCCTCTAGCGAACACTGAAGCTTTCTTT
CASSYGPLANTEAFF
>many|TRBV10-2|TRBJ1-2|-
TGCGCCAGCAGTGAGGCGGGCTATGGCTACACCTTC
CASSEAGYGYTF
>-|TRBV15|TRBJ1-1|-
TGTGCCACCAGCAGGGCAGGGTGGAACACTGAAGCTTTCTTT
CATSRAGWNTEAFF
>-|TRBV20-1|TRBJ1-3|-
TGCAGTGCTAGAGATGTGCCAGTAAGCGGTGGAAACACCATATATTTT
CSARDVPVSGGNTIYF
>medium-sized|TRBV20-1|TRBJ2-7|-
TGCAGTGCTAGGGACGGGAACTCCTACGAGCAGTACTTC
CSARDGNSYEQYF
>few|TRBV5-3|TRBJ2-1|-
TGTGCCAGAAGCTTGCTATGCTCCTACAATGAGCAGTTCTTC
CARSLLCSYNEQFF
>-|TRBV29-1|TRBJ2-7|TRBD2
TGCAGCGTTGAAGGACTAGCGGGAGAGTCCCCGCAGTACTTC
CSVEGLAGESPQYF
>many|TRBV12-3/TRBV12-4|TRBJ2-2|-
TGTGCCAGCAGCCGCACCTTGTTCGCGAACACCGGGGAGCTGTTTTTT
CASSRTLFANTGELFF
>many|TRBV27|TRBJ1-1|-
TGTGCCAGCAGTTTAGCGGGACGGAACACTGAAGCTTTCTTT
CASSLAGRNTEAFF
>many|TRBV20-1|TRBJ2-3|-
TGCAGTGCTCAAGGTAGCACAGATACGCAGTATTTT
CSAQGSTDTQYF
>-|TRBV20-1|TRBJ2-7|TRBD2
TGCAGTGGGGGCCGGGAGGGTTTTGAGCAGCAGTACTTC
CSGGREGFEQQYF
>few|TRBV20-1|TRBJ2-1|TRBD2
TGCAGTGCCACCGGATTGAGCGGGAGATCAAATGAGCAGTTCTTC
CSATGLSGRSNEQFF
>few|TRBV5-4|TRBJ2-3|TRBD2
TGTGCCAGCAGCTTCCGACTAGCGGCTAGCACAGATACGCAGTATTTT
CASSFRLAASTDTQYF
>many|TRBV7-6|TRBJ1-1|TRBD1
TGTGCCAGCAGCTCTAGGGACAGCAAAACTGAAGCTTTCTTT
CASSSRDSKTEAFF
>many|TRBV12-3/TRBV12-4|TRBJ1-4|-
TGTGCCAGCAGCCCCCCCACTAATGAAAAACTGTTTTTT
CASSPPTNEKLFF
>-|TRBV3-1|TRBJ2-5|TRBD2
TGTGCCAGCAGCCTCCTAGCGGGATCCGCAGAGACCCAGTACTTC
CASSLLAGSAETQYF
>few|TRBV20-1|TRBJ2-5|-
TGCAGTGCTAGTGGAGGGGCGCGAGGAGAGACCCAGTACTTC
CSASGGARGETQYF
>-|TRBV28|TRBJ2-1|-
TGTGCCAGCAGTGGGCCCGGGACTGGCAATGAGCAGTTCTTC
CASSGPGTGNEQFF
>many|TRBV18|TRBJ1-2|TRBD1
TGTGCCAGCTCACTTGATCGGACAGGGAACTATGGCTACACCTTC
CASSLDRTGNYGYTF
>many|TRBV6-6|TRBJ2-1|TRBD2
TGTGCCAGCAGTTACTCGACTAGCGGGAGCAATGAGCAGTTCTTC
CASSYSTSGSNEQFF
>many|TRBV6-6|TRBJ1-3|-
TGTGCCAGCGCGGTGGGGGGCTCCCCTGGAAACACCATATATTTT
CASAVGGSPGNTIYF
>many|TRBV5-4|TRBJ2-3|-
TGTGCCAGCAGCTTTGGACAGAGCACAGATACGCAGTATTTT
CASSFGQSTDTQYF
>many|TRBV29-1|TRBJ1-2|-
TGCAGCGTCGCCAGACAGGACTATTATGGCTACACCTTC
CSVARQDYYGYTF
>many|TRBV2|TRBJ2-1|TRBD2
TGTGCCAGCGAGGGCGGGAGGGTCTACAATGAGCAGTTCTTC
CASEGGRVYNEQFF
>many|TRBV12-3/TRBV12-4|TRBJ1-6|-
TGTGCCAGCAGTTTAGTTCCAGGTTCGAATTCACCCCTCCACTTT
CASSLVPGSNSPLHF
>many|TRBV20-1|TRBJ2-5|TRBD2
TGCAGTCCGGGAGGGGGGCAAGAGACCCAGTACTTC
CSPGGGQETQYF
>-|TRBV7-6|TRBJ2-1|TRBD2
TGTGCCAGCAGCTTAGTAGCGGGAGGGCCGGATGAGCAGTTCTTC
CASSLVAGGPDEQFF
>few|TRBV28|TRBJ2-5|-
TGTGCCAGCAGCCCCGTACGGGTAGAAGAGACCCAGTACTTC
CASSPVRVEETQYF
>many|TRBV7-9|TRBJ2-3|-
TGTGCCAGCAGGGGAAGAGATACGCAGTATTTT
CASRGRDTQYF
>many|TRBV18|TRBJ2-7|-
TGTGCCAGCTCACCGGCGAGGACGGGTTCTTATTACGAGCAGTACTTC
CASSPARTGSYYEQYF
>-|TRBV7-2|TRBJ2-2|TRBD1
TGTGCCAGCAGCCCAACAGGGGGCTCGGCCGGGGAGCTGTTTTTT
CASSPTGGSAGELFF
>many|TRBV27|TRBJ2-1|-
TGTGCCAGCACCAACAGGGGAGGCCCCTACAATGAGCAGTTCTTC
CASTNRGGPYNEQFF
>few|TRBV11-1|TRBJ2-5|-
TGTGCCAGCAGCCGAACGCCTCCAGAGACCCAGTACTTC
CASSRTPPETQYF
>many|TRBV27|TRBJ2-7|-
TGTGCCAGCAGTTTGACTGGCGGGATCTACGAGCAGTACTTC
CASSLTGGIYEQYF
>many|TRBV6-5|TRBJ2-2|TRBD1
TGTGCCAGCAGCCCGGGACAGGGGAGATTTACCGGGGAGCTGTTTTTT
CASSPGQGRFTGELFF
>many|TRBV14|TRBJ2-1|TRBD2
TGTGCCAGCAGCCAAGTTAGGGCTAGCGGATACTCCTACAATGAGCAGTTCTTC
CASSQVRASGYSYNEQFF
>-|TRBV12-3/TRBV12-4|TRBJ1-5|-
TGTGCCAGCAGTTTGGGCAGGGGTCTAGCAAGGGGTCAGCCCCAGCACTTT
CASSLGRGLARGQPQHF
>many|TRBV2|TRBJ2-1|-
TGTGCCAGCAGTGCTGAAGGGACGAATTTGGGGACGCCCTCCTACAATGAGCAGTTCTTC
CASSAEGTNLGTPSYNEQFF
>many|TRBV6-6|TRBJ1-2|-
TGTGCCAGCAGTGCGGGGAACTATGGCTACACCTTC
CASSAGNYGYTF
>many|TRBV24-1|TRBJ2-1|TRBD1
TGTGCCACCAGTCCGCCCGGGACAGGGGGTGTTGGTGGCTCCTACAATGAGCAGTTCTTC
CATSPPGTGGVGGSYNEQFF
>many|TRBV6-2/TRBV6-3|TRBJ2-6|-
TGTGCCAGCAGTTACCCTACGGGGGCCCCCGGGGCCAACGTCCTGACTTTC
CASSYPTGAPGANVLTF
>few|TRBV27|TRBJ2-1|-
TGTGCCAGCAGTTTCCAAGCGTCGTACAATGAGCAGTTCTTC
CASSFQASYNEQFF
>many|TRBV6-5|TRBJ2-3|TRBD1
TGTGCCAGCAGTTACGGCACAGGGGGCGCGTCTAGAGATACGCAGTATTTT
CASSYGTGGASRDTQYF
>many|TRBV24-1|TRBJ2-2|-
TGTGCCACCAGTGATGGCCTAAAAAAGGGAACCGGGGAGCTGTTTTTT
CATSDGLKKGTGELFF
>many|TRBV5-1|TRBJ1-2|TRBD1
TGCGCCAGCAGCGAACAGGGGGCTGATGGCTACACCTTC
CASSEQGADGYTF
>many|TRBV28|TRBJ1-2|-
TGTGCCAGCAGCCGTGGAGGGGCGTATAACTATGGCTACACCTTC
CASSRGGAYNYGYTF
>few|TRBV9|TRBJ2-5|TRBD2
TGTGCCAGCAGCCCCGGGACTAGCGATCAAGAGACCCAGTACTTC
CASSPGTSDQETQYF
>many|TRBV4-2|TRBJ2-3|-
TGTGCCAGCAGCCAAGATGGGAGGGGGCATAGCACAGATACGCAGTATTTT
CASSQDGRGHSTDTQYF
>many|TRBV4-3|TRBJ1-6|-
TGCGCCAGCAGCCTGGGGACCCAAGACGGGTCACCCCTCCACTTT
CASSLGTQDGSPLHF
>few|TRBV4-2|TRBJ1-1|TRBD1
TGTGCCAGCAGCCACCCGACAGGGCTTATGAACACTGAAGCTTTCTTT
CASSHPTGLMNTEAFF